This is a list of T cell receptor beta chains from one sample in a study of blood T cell repertoires in COVID-19. Generated by immunoSEQ multiplex PCR, the TCRdb table keeps only in-frame clones and is missing some. The sample contains 91,000 or so clones, approximately 86% of which appear only once. Sample: peripheral blood. The receptors come from an older woman in a cohort sampled during active or convalescent COVID-19. Both conserved end residues are part of each CDR3. The D gene is left open where the match is weak. Where a row states a size, it is once, few, many or the class of an expanded clone; other rows omit it.

j_call,clone_size,d_call,v_call,cdr3_length,cdr3_aa,cdr3_nt
TRBJ2-2,.,TRBD1,TRBV10-3,14,CATGTGSYTGELFF,TGTGCCACCGGGACAGGGTCCTACACCGGGGAGCTGTTTTTT
TRBJ2-7,.,TRBD1,TRBV5-1,14,CASSGGQGYYEQYF,TGCGCCAGCAGCGGGGGACAGGGATACTACGAGCAGTACTTC
TRBJ2-7,.,.,TRBV15,14,CATSRGGTAYEQYF,TGTGCCACCAGCAGAGGCGGGACCGCCTACGAGCAGTACTTC
TRBJ1-5,.,TRBD1,TRBV6-5,15,CASSSRDRPNQPQHF,TGTGCCAGCAGCTCCCGGGACAGACCAAATCAGCCCCAGCATTTT
TRBJ2-7,.,.,TRBV11-1,13,CASSLDLRGGQYF,TGTGCCAGCAGCTTAGATTTGCGGGGAGGGCAGTACTTC
TRBJ1-5,few,.,TRBV19,14,CASSNSWGGQPQHF,TGTGCCAGTAGTAATAGCTGGGGAGGTCAGCCCCAGCATTTT
TRBJ2-7,few,.,TRBV19,13,CATLEANTYEQYF,TGTGCCACCCTCGAGGCAAATACTTACGAGCAGTACTTC
TRBJ1-2,.,.,TRBV30,12,CAWSVTVSGYTF,TGTGCCTGGAGTGTGACAGTGTCCGGCTACACCTTC
TRBJ2-7,.,TRBD2,TRBV3-1/TRBV3-2,17,CASSRGGGIAGAVEQYF,TGTGCCAGCAGCCGGGGAGGGGGGATAGCGGGAGCGGTCGAGCAGTACTTC
TRBJ2-6,.,TRBD1,TRBV3-1/TRBV3-2,17,CASSRGQDNSGANVLTF,TGTGCCAGCAGCCGCGGACAGGACAACTCTGGGGCCAACGTCCTGACTTTC
TRBJ1-6,.,.,TRBV6-5,14,CASRGADYNSPLHF,TGTGCCAGCAGGGGGGCAGACTATAATTCACCCCTCCACTTT
TRBJ2-1,.,.,TRBV15,16,CATSRETAGTRNEQFF,TGTGCCACCAGCAGAGAAACGGCGGGGACCAGAAATGAGCAGTTCTTC
TRBJ1-4,.,.,TRBV28,18,CASSLSGGSWGPNEKLFF,TGTGCCAGCAGTTTAAGTGGGGGCAGTTGGGGCCCCAACGAAAAACTGTTTTTT
TRBJ2-1,.,TRBD2,TRBV4-2,16,CASSQTAGGPYNEQFF,TGTGCCAGCAGCCAAACGGCGGGGGGCCCCTACAATGAGCAGTTCTTC
TRBJ2-7,.,.,TRBV11-3,15,CASSLPPLLDYEQYF,TGTGCCAGCAGCTTACCACCACTACTGGACTACGAGCAGTACTTC
TRBJ2-3,few,.,TRBV11-2,18,CASSLRGWLGTSTDTQYF,TGTGCCAGCAGCTTAAGGGGCTGGTTGGGGACTAGCACAGATACGCAGTATTTT
TRBJ2-1,.,.,TRBV20-1,16,CSASWGVSPPYNEQFF,TGCAGTGCTAGTTGGGGCGTTTCCCCACCCTACAATGAGCAGTTCTTC
TRBJ1-5,.,.,TRBV6-5,14,CASSRRQGNQPQHF,TGTGCCAGCAGCCGACGACAGGGCAATCAGCCCCAGCATTTT
TRBJ1-2,.,.,TRBV2,13,CASSGGRWYGYTF,TGTGCCAGCAGTGGGGGCCGGTGGTATGGCTACACCTTC
TRBJ1-3,.,TRBD1,TRBV19,14,CATIPGQGLNTIYF,TGTGCCACCATTCCGGGACAGGGATTAAACACCATATATTTT
TRBJ1-4,.,TRBD1,TRBV27,13,CASRTGAEEKLFF,TGTGCCAGCAGGACAGGGGCAGAGGAAAAACTGTTTTTT
TRBJ1-1,once,TRBD1,TRBV3-1/TRBV3-2,16,CASSHQGVGMNTEAFF,TGTGCCAGCAGCCACCAGGGGGTTGGGATGAACACTGAAGCTTTCTTT
TRBJ2-1,.,.,TRBV2,15,CASRDWESSYNEQFF,TGTGCCAGCCGAGATTGGGAGAGCTCCTACAATGAGCAGTTCTTC
TRBJ2-1,.,.,TRBV3-1/TRBV3-2,12,CASININNEQFF,TGTGCCAGCATCAACATTAACAATGAGCAGTTCTTC
TRBJ2-6,.,TRBD1,TRBV18,15,CASSQQGPGANVLTF,TGTGCCAGCTCCCAACAGGGGCCTGGGGCCAACGTCCTGACTTTC
TRBJ2-7,.,.,TRBV28,13,CASSLPGKDEQYF,TGTGCCAGCAGTTTACCGGGGAAGGACGAGCAGTACTTC
TRBJ1-3,.,.,TRBV5-1,15,CASSLNTGPGNTIYF,TGCGCCAGCAGCTTAAACACAGGGCCTGGAAACACCATATATTTT
TRBJ1-2,few,.,TRBV6-6,16,CASSATGDWTRSGYTF,TGTGCCAGCAGTGCAACGGGGGACTGGACGCGGAGTGGCTACACCTTC
TRBJ2-5,.,TRBD1,TRBV24-1,14,CATSEPPTGFLTYF,TGTGCCACCAGTGAACCTCCGACAGGGTTCCTCACGTACTTC
TRBJ1-5,.,.,TRBV9,13,CASSVGWEQPQHF,TGTGCCAGCAGCGTAGGGTGGGAGCAGCCCCAGCATTTT
TRBJ2-1,few,TRBD1,TRBV5-4,17,CASSRDRGLSSYNEQFF,TGTGCCAGCAGCCGGGACAGGGGGCTAAGCTCCTACAATGAGCAGTTCTTC